The rows below give T cell receptor beta chains drawn from one sample of a study of T cells after posttransplantation cyclophosphamide. Clones were read by immunoSEQ multiplex PCR, and TCRdb kept only the in-frame ones, dropping some. The sample lists roughly 23,000 clones; 89% were seen once. The sequencing used PBMCs, collected after an allogeneic stem cell transplant with a calcineurin inhibitor and methotrexate. The receptors come from a female patient aged 50-59 years who received an allogeneic stem cell transplant from an unrelated donor, was CMV-positive, and had chronic GVHD only. Some T cells may be transferred from the graft donor. CDR3s include the opening cysteine and the closing phenylalanine or tryptophan. The D gene is left open where the match is weak. Rows may omit the clone size; those that give it use once, few, many or a size class.

j_call d_call v_call clone_size cdr3_nt cdr3_aa
TRBJ2-2 . TRBV27 . TGTGCCAGCAGTTCCTCCATTCCCCGGGGTACCGGGGAGCTGTTTTTT CASSSSIPRGTGELFF
TRBJ2-7 . TRBV2 . TGTGCCAGCAGTGTACAGGGCTACGAGCAGTACTTC CASSVQGYEQYF
TRBJ1-3 TRBD1 TRBV30 . TGTGCCTGGGGCGTGGGGACAGGCCTAGTGACTGGAAACACCATATATTTT CAWGVGTGLVTGNTIYF
TRBJ2-1 . TRBV7-3 . TGTGCCAGCACCGATTCCCGGCTAGTCGTCCACAATGAGCAGTTCTTC CASTDSRLVVHNEQFF
TRBJ2-2 . TRBV30 . TGTGCCTGGAGTGTAGAGAGGGAGAGCCCTACCCTCATTCTTAACACCGGGGAGCTGTTTTTT CAWSVERESPTLILNTGELFF
TRBJ2-7 . TRBV21-1 . TGTGCCAGCAGGGACAGGGGGGCCTACGAGCAGTACTTC CASRDRGAYEQYF
TRBJ2-1 TRBD1 TRBV5-1 . TGCGCCAGCAGCTTGGCCGGGGACAGGGTTAATAATGAGCAGTTCTTC CASSLAGDRVNNEQFF
TRBJ2-1 TRBD2 TRBV5-1 . TGCGCCAGCAGCCCCCAAGGGTCTAGCGGGAAGTACAATGAGCAGTTCTTC CASSPQGSSGKYNEQFF
TRBJ2-7 TRBD2 TRBV13 . TGTGCCAGCAGCATCGGGACTACCTACGAGCAGTACTTC CASSIGTTYEQYF
TRBJ2-1 TRBD2 TRBV9 . TGTGCCAGCAGCGTAGCGGCTAGCGGGAGGACATCGAATGAGCAGTTCTTC CASSVAASGRTSNEQFF
TRBJ1-4 . TRBV4-1 . TGCGCCAGCAGCCTTTTCGGGGTTAATGAAAAACTGTTTTTT CASSLFGVNEKLFF
TRBJ2-7 . TRBV19 . TGTGCCAGTAGTATGGGAGTTAGCTCCTACGAGCAGTACTTC CASSMGVSSYEQYF
TRBJ1-5 . TRBV23-1 . TGCGCCAGCAGTCACCGAGTCTACGGGGGGCGGGGACAGCCCCAGCATTTT CASSHRVYGGRGQPQHF
TRBJ2-1 . TRBV18 . TGTGCCAGCTCGCCAGAGAGCGGTTACAATGAGCAGTTCTTC CASSPESGYNEQFF
TRBJ1-2 . TRBV5-4 . TGTGCCAGCAGCTTTTTGCTGGAGGGCGGCTACACCTTC CASSFLLEGGYTF
TRBJ2-6 . TRBV5-5 . TGTGCCAGCAGCTTGCGGGTTGGCAGGGCTGGGGCCAACGTCCTGACTTTC CASSLRVGRAGANVLTF
TRBJ1-6 TRBD1 TRBV5-1 . TGCGCCAGCACTCGGGGACAGGGAAATTTCCCCTATAATTCACCCCTCCACTTT CASTRGQGNFPYNSPLHF
TRBJ2-1 . TRBV10-3 few TGTGCCATCAGCCCCGATAGCGGAGTCTTAGGGGAGCAGTTCTTC CAISPDSGVLGEQFF
TRBJ2-6 . TRBV5-1 . TGCGCCAGCCAGGGGGGCGCGGACTCTGGGGCCAACGTCCTGACTTTC CASQGGADSGANVLTF
TRBJ2-1 TRBD2 TRBV15 . TGTGCCACCAGCAGAGGGGCGGGGGATGAGCAGTTCTTC CATSRGAGDEQFF
TRBJ2-4 TRBD2 TRBV30 . TGTGCCTGGAGCGTCAAGAGACTAGCGGGGGGATATAGCAAAAACATTCAGTACTTC CAWSVKRLAGGYSKNIQYF
TRBJ2-1 TRBD1 TRBV5-5 . TGTGCCAGCAGCACCACCGGGACAGGGTGGGGGAATGAGCAGTTCTTC CASSTTGTGWGNEQFF
TRBJ2-7 . TRBV6-6 . TGTGCCAGCAGTTACGGCGGGCCCCTCTCCTACGAGCAGTACTTC CASSYGGPLSYEQYF
TRBJ2-2 TRBD1 TRBV14 few TGTGCCAGCAGCCAAGGGGGGACAGCGAACACCGGGGAGCTGTTTTTT CASSQGGTANTGELFF
TRBJ1-5 . TRBV6-6 . TGTGCCAGCAGTTACTCGATTAGAGACAGCTATCAGCCCCAGCATTTT CASSYSIRDSYQPQHF
TRBJ2-3 . TRBV7-9 . TGTGCCAGCAGCTTAGGACAGGGCACAGATACGCAGTATTTT CASSLGQGTDTQYF
TRBJ1-1 . TRBV5-1 . TGCGCCAGCAGCTTGCAGGGGCTTACTGAAGCTTTCTTT CASSLQGLTEAFF
TRBJ2-7 . TRBV11-2 . TGTGCCAGCAGCTACAGAGCCTACGAGCAGTACTTC CASSYRAYEQYF